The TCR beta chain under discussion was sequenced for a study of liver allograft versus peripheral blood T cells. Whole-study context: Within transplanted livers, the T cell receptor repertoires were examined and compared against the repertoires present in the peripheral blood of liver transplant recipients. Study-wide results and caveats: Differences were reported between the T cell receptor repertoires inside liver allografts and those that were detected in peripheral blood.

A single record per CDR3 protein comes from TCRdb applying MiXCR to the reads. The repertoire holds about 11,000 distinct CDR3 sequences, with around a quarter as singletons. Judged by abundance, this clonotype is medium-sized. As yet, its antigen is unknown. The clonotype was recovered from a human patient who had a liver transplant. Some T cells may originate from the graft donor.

The CDR3 is CASSLYLGNTEAFF. The CDR3 DNA follows: TGTGCCAGCAGTTTATATTTGGGGAACACTGAAGCTTTCTTT. This sequence joins TRBV27 and TRBJ1-1, with D unresolved. V shed 1 base and J shed 1 base, with 7 bases lying between them. The CDR3 consists of 14 residues. Germline V gives CDR1 MNHEY, CDR2 SMNVEV (reference sequence).